These 14 T cell receptor beta chains were all obtained from the same sample, sequenced in a study of CD8 T cells in ankylosing spondylitis. Each CDR3 protein is one row after TCRdb ran MiXCR on the 5' RACE reads. The profile shows about 200,000 distinct CDR3 sequences, 20% to 30% of them singletons. The sequenced sample consisted of blood, either unsorted or a sorted T cell fraction (not recorded which). These receptor sequences come from a male donor with ankylosing spondylitis or in good health (not recorded which).

This clonotype occurred many times. The chain employs TRBV5-1 and TRBJ2-7; 10 nucleotides match TRBD1. V was clipped by 4 bases and J by 2 bases; unmatched bases: 3. CDR1 is SGHRS, CDR2 YFSETQ, per germline. This CDR3 is built from 14 residues. CDR3 bases: TGCGCCAGCAGCGAGGGACAGGGGCCCTACGAGCAGTACTTC. Encoded protein: CASSEGQGPYEQYF. The full variable domain, with the rest looked up from reference TRBV5-1 and TRBJ2-7, is KAGVTQTPRYLIKTRGQQVTLSCSPISGHRSVSWYQQTPGQGLQFLFEYFSETQRNKGNFPGRFSGRQFSNSRSEMNVSTLELGDSALYLCASSEGQGPYEQYFGPGTRLTVT.

This clonotype came up many times. This chain joins TRBV12-3 or TRBV12-4 and TRBJ2-1, with D tentatively TRBD2 (5 bases). This CDR3 has 16 residues. V shed 5 bases and J shed 0 bases, with 14 bases lying between them. The CDR3 reads CASSPLERSSYNEQFF. The CDR3 DNA reads as TGTGCCAGCAGTCCCTTGGAGCGGAGCTCCTACAATGAGCAGTTCTTC.

This clonotype was seen at least ten times. The CDR3 nucleotides are TGTGCCAGCAGTTTAGGGACTCACGGCAGAGAGACCCAGTACTTC. This translates into CASSLGTHGRETQYF. V is TRBV12-3 or TRBV12-4 and J is TRBJ2-5; a weak D match, TRBD2 (5 bases). This CDR3 has 15 residues. V lost 1 base, J lost 4 bases, and 13 bases lay in between.

This clonotype was found many times. The chain recombines TRBV7-2 with TRBJ2-7, with D uncertain. CDR3 length: 13 residues. V was clipped by 5 bases and J by 6 bases, with 14 bases between them. CDR1 SGHTA and CDR2 FQGNSA come from the germline V gene. The CDR3 sequence: CASSVRPESEQYF. The DNA for the CDR3 is TGTGCCAGCAGCGTGCGTCCAGAGTCCGAGCAGTACTTC. Full variable domain (remainder filled in from reference TRBV7-2 and TRBJ2-7): GAGVSQSPSNKVTEKGKDVELRCDPISGHTALYWYRQSLGQGLEFLIYFQGNSAPDKSGLPSDRFSAERTGGSVSTLTIQRTQQEDSAVYLCASSVRPESEQYFGPGTRLTVT.

This clonotype was recorded many times. CDR3 DNA sequence: TGTGCCAGCAGCCCGGGGGCAGGGGTCGGGGCTTTCTTT. This codes for CASSPGAGVGAFF. The rearrangement joins TRBV9 to TRBJ1-1; the D gene is possibly TRBD1 (6 bases). The CDR3 has 13 amino acids. The V gene's germline CDR1 is SGDLS and CDR2 YYNGEE. Deletions cut 4 bases from V and 11 bases from J, with 18 bases between.

This clonotype was detected ten times or more. This chain connects TRBV11-2 to TRBJ2-5, with 11 positions matching TRBD2. Germline loops: CDR1 SGHAT, CDR2 FQNNGV. This CDR3 region has 19 residues. Trimming at V came to 5 bases and at J to 0 bases, leaving 14 bases not matched to a gene. CDR3 coding DNA: TGTGCCAGCAGCCGGCCTACTAGCGGGAGTATCCAGTACCAAGAGACCCAGTACTTC. It yields the protein CASSRPTSGSIQYQETQYF. Full variable domain (outside the CDR3, taken from reference TRBV11-2 and TRBJ2-5): EAGVAQSPRYKIIEKRQSVAFWCNPISGHATLYWYQQILGQGPKLLIQFQNNGVVDDSQLPKDRFSAERLKGVDSTLKIQPAKLEDSAVYLCASSRPTSGSIQYQETQYFGPGTRLLVL.

The V and J genes are TRBV29-1 and TRBJ1-1; D ambiguous. Germline CDR1 reads SQVTM; CDR2 reads ANQGSEA. V was pared by 7 bases and J by 0 bases, with 15 bases between. This CDR3 is built from 14 residues. As DNA, the CDR3 is TGCAGCGCTGTTTCGAAAGGTTTGAACACTGAAGCTTTCTTT. Amino acids: CSAVSKGLNTEAFF. The full variable domain, rest sourced from reference TRBV29-1 and TRBJ1-1, is SAVISQKPSRDICQRGTSLTIQCQVDSQVTMMFWYRQQPGQSLTLIATANQGSEATYESGFVIDKFPISRPNLTFSTLTVSNMSPEDSSIYLCSAVSKGLNTEAFFGQGTRLTVV.

The chain links TRBV24-1 to TRBJ2-3; D possibly corresponds to TRBD1 (5 bases). The CDR3 runs 15 residues. In germline, CDR1 is KGHDR, CDR2 SFDVKD. The V gene lost 2 bases and the J gene lost 3 bases, with 11 bases spanning the gap. CDR3 sequence (DNA): TGTGCCACCAGTGATTCCATACAGGAAACAGATACGCAGTATTTT. It encodes CATSDSIQETDTQYF.

CDR3 bases: TGCAGCTGTTTACTGGATACGCAGTATTTT. It yields the protein CSCLLDTQYF. This chain links TRBV29-1 with TRBJ2-3; D ambiguous. Trimming took 8 bases from V and 6 from J, leaving 9 bases between them. The germline V gene has CDR1 SQVTM and CDR2 ANQGSEA. The CDR3 extends over 10 amino acids.

There are many counts of this clonotype. The chain couples TRBV5-1 to TRBJ2-1, with 8 bases aligning to TRBD2. Germline assignment: CDR1 SGHRS and CDR2 YFSETQ. The CDR3 has 15 amino acids. After removal of 9 bases from V and 7 bases from J, the junction contained 15 bases not matched to a gene. In DNA form, the CDR3 reads TGCGCCACCTCCTGGGGCAGCGGGAGAGGGAATGAGCAGTTCTTC. It specifies CATSWGSGRGNEQFF.

This clonotype was seen a handful of times. V usage is TRBV29-1 and J usage is TRBJ1-2; 10 nucleotides line up with TRBD1. V was clipped by 7 bases and J by 3 bases; unmatched bases: 8. The germline CDR1 and CDR2 sequences are SQVTM and ANQGSEA. The CDR3 is 14 amino acids. Here the CDR3 reads CSAIGQGVDYGYTF. The CDR3 nucleotides read TGCAGCGCTATAGGACAGGGGGTCGACTATGGCTACACCTTC.

This clonotype was seen at least ten times. The gene calls are TRBV24-1 and TRBJ2-5; 8 nucleotides align to TRBD1. V shed 3 bases and J 2 bases; nucleotides not matched to a gene: 4. The length of the CDR3 is 15 residues. Per germline, CDR1 KGHDR and CDR2 SFDVKD. The CDR3 region has the DNA TGTGCCACCAGTGATCCCCGGGACAGGCAAGAGACCCAGTACTTC. Residues: CATSDPRDRQETQYF.

This clonotype was recorded a few times. The chain is built from TRBV20-1 and TRBJ2-3; D gene ambiguous. V dropped 7 bases and J dropped 2 bases, with 13 bases sitting between them. The germline gives CDR1 DFQATT, CDR2 SNEGSKA (reference sequence). CDR3 length: 13 residues. CDR3 in DNA: TGCAGTGGTAGGGTGGGGAACACAGATACGCAGTATTTT. It translates to CSGRVGNTDTQYF.

This clonotype has at least ten counts. V is TRBV10-3 and J is TRBJ2-1; no firm D call. Germline V gene sequence: CDR1 ENHRY, CDR2 SYGVKD. The length of the CDR3 is 11 residues. Trimming took 4 bases from V and 10 from J, leaving 8 bases between them. DNA for the CDR3: TGTGCCATCAGTGGAACCGAAGAGCAGTTCTTC. This gives the protein CAISGTEEQFF.